The rows below give T cell receptor beta chains drawn from one sample of a study of blood T cells in healthy people across ages. TCRdb itself ran the 5' RACE reads through MiXCR, one entry per CDR3 protein. This sample yields about 1.6 million distinct CDR3 sequences, of which about 31% are seen a single time; 10% to 12% belongs to the top ten. Sequences were obtained from blood. These receptors all come from a woman aged 25 to 45 in good health. Both conserved end residues are part of each CDR3. The D gene is left open where the match is weak. The listing skips clone size in some rows; elsewhere it reads once, few, many or a size class.

v_call,d_call,j_call,clone_size,cdr3_nt,cdr3_aa
TRBV12-3/TRBV12-4,.,TRBJ1-4,few,TGTGCCAGCAGTTTAAGGGGGACTCGCGCAACTAATGAAAAACTGTTTTTT,CASSLRGTRATNEKLFF
TRBV20-1,.,TRBJ2-7,few,TGCAGTGCCACCAGGGGATCCACTCGGGGCGAGCAGTACTTC,CSATRGSTRGEQYF
TRBV6-6,.,TRBJ2-4,.,TGTGCCAGCAGTTACCAGGAAGAGGGCATTCAGTACTTC,CASSYQEEGIQYF
TRBV5-5,TRBD2,TRBJ2-1,.,TGTGCCAGCAGCGGGATAGCGGGGGGCCGCAATGAGCAGTTCTTC,CASSGIAGGRNEQFF
TRBV2,.,TRBJ1-5,once,TGTGCCAGCAGCGGGGGACAACTCAATCAGCCCCAGCATTTT,CASSGGQLNQPQHF
TRBV20-1,TRBD2,TRBJ2-3,few,TGCAGTGCTAGACCCCAGACTAGCGCATCAGATACGCAGTATTTT,CSARPQTSASDTQYF
TRBV7-8,TRBD1,TRBJ1-4,.,TGTGCCAGCAGCTGGTCCGGGACAGGGGGCGCTAATGAAAAACTGTTTTTT,CASSWSGTGGANEKLFF
TRBV2,.,TRBJ1-2,few,TGTGCCAGCATCCCGCGTGGGGCTCATGGCTACACCTTC,CASIPRGAHGYTF
TRBV28,.,TRBJ2-4,.,TGTGCCAGCAGTTTCGGGACAAGCATAGCCAAAAACATTCAGTACTTC,CASSFGTSIAKNIQYF
TRBV6-5,.,TRBJ2-1,.,TGTGCCAGCAGTTACTCCCCTGGCGACGCAGGGGTAGGTAACTCCTACAATGAACAGTTCTTC,CASSYSPGDAGVGNSYNEQFF
TRBV18,.,TRBJ2-3,.,TGTGCCAGCGCGCAACAGGGCACAGATACGCAGTATTTT,CASAQQGTDTQYF
TRBV20-1,.,TRBJ2-1,.,TGCAGTGTTACAGGGTCAGGGTCCTACAATGAGCAGTTCTTC,CSVTGSGSYNEQFF
TRBV10-3,TRBD1,TRBJ2-5,.,TGTGCCATCATGCGGGGACAGGGGGGGCAAGAGACCCAGTACTTC,CAIMRGQGGQETQYF
TRBV20-1,.,TRBJ2-3,.,TGCAGTGCTAGTCATGGGTTGAGTAATGCAAACACAGATACGCAGTATTTT,CSASHGLSNANTDTQYF
TRBV27,.,TRBJ2-5,.,TGTGCCAGCAGTTTGGCCGGGAATCGGTACCAAGAGACCCAGTACTTC,CASSLAGNRYQETQYF
TRBV6-4,TRBD1,TRBJ1-2,.,TGTGCCAGCATGGTCCCAGGACAGGGAACCAACTATGGCTACACCTTC,CASMVPGQGTNYGYTF
TRBV10-3,.,TRBJ2-7,few,TGTGCCATCAGGGGAGTTGGGGAGCAGTACTTC,CAIRGVGEQYF
TRBV4-1,.,TRBJ1-2,.,TGCGCCAGCAGCCAAGGTGGTATCGGTTGGGCCTCGGGCTACACCTTC,CASSQGGIGWASGYTF
TRBV5-1,TRBD1,TRBJ2-7,many,TGCGCCAGCAGCTCAGGGACAGGGAACTACGAGCAGTACTTC,CASSSGTGNYEQYF
TRBV15,.,TRBJ2-7,.,TGTGCCACCAGCAGAGATTTTCGCGTGGCAGGGAGATACGGGCAGTACTTC,CATSRDFRVAGRYGQYF
TRBV20-1,.,TRBJ2-7,few,TGCAGTGCGGGGGACACGAACTACGAGCAGTACTTC,CSAGDTNYEQYF
TRBV7-6,.,TRBJ2-5,few,TGTGCCAGCGGACTGGGGAGGGAGACCCAGTACTTC,CASGLGRETQYF
TRBV6-1,TRBD1,TRBJ1-2,few,TGTGCCAGCAGTGAATTTCAGGGGGCAAACTATGGCTACACCTTC,CASSEFQGANYGYTF
TRBV3-1,.,TRBJ2-1,.,TGTGCCAGCAGCCGGACCGGGACGGAATACAATGAGCAGTTCTTC,CASSRTGTEYNEQFF
TRBV5-6,.,TRBJ1-2,.,TGTGCCAGCAGCGCGGGGAGGGTGAGCTACACCTTC,CASSAGRVSYTF
TRBV20-1,.,TRBJ1-2,few,TGCAGTGCTAGAGATCGTAGCGGGGACTATGGCTACACCTTC,CSARDRSGDYGYTF
TRBV7-3,.,TRBJ2-6,.,TGTGCCAGCAGCTTATCGAGGGACCCTGGGGCCGACGTCCTGACTTTC,CASSLSRDPGADVLTF
TRBV7-3,TRBD2,TRBJ2-1,few,TGTGCCAGCAGCCTCAGTAGCGGGGGCAGGGATGAGCAGTTCTTC,CASSLSSGGRDEQFF
TRBV4-1,TRBD2,TRBJ2-1,few,TGCGCCAGCAGCCATATAATAGCGGGGGCAACCTACAATGAGCAGTTCTTC,CASSHIIAGATYNEQFF
TRBV20-1,.,TRBJ2-7,.,TGCAGTGCCCTCAGGGGTCAGCAGTACTTC,CSALRGQQYF
TRBV2,.,TRBJ2-2,few,TGTGCCAGCAACAGCTTGAACACCGGGGAGCTGTTTTTT,CASNSLNTGELFF
TRBV20-1,TRBD2,TRBJ2-3,.,TGCAGTGCTAGCCCCGTAGCGGGAGAGGGAGCTAGCACAGATACGCAGTATTTT,CSASPVAGEGASTDTQYF
TRBV20-1,.,TRBJ2-1,few,TGCAGTGCTAGACCCTGGGTGGGGAACTACAATGAGCAGTTCTTC,CSARPWVGNYNEQFF
TRBV6-6,TRBD2,TRBJ2-7,.,TGTGCCAGCAGTGTCACAACTAGCGGGAGTTCCTACGAGCAGTACTTC,CASSVTTSGSSYEQYF
TRBV5-6,.,TRBJ2-5,.,TGTGCCAGCAAACAGATCCTCAAAGAGACCCAGTACTTC,CASKQILKETQYF
TRBV5-5,.,TRBJ2-4,.,TGTGCCAGCAGCTTGGGGGTAGGATTGGCCAAAAACATTCAGTACTTC,CASSLGVGLAKNIQYF
TRBV12-3/TRBV12-4,.,TRBJ2-7,.,TGTGCCAGCAGTTTAGGGGGGAGCCACGAGCAGTACTTC,CASSLGGSHEQYF
TRBV6-2/TRBV6-3,TRBD2,TRBJ2-1,.,TGTGCCAGCAGTTACTCCTCTGTGGGGGGGGTTATGTACAATGAGCAGTTCTTC,CASSYSSVGGVMYNEQFF
TRBV7-2,.,TRBJ2-3,few,TGTGCCAGCAGCCCGAGAGGGTTTTCGTCTGATACGCAGTATTTT,CASSPRGFSSDTQYF
TRBV6-1,.,TRBJ1-5,.,TGTGCCAGCAGAATGACAGGCGCTTATAGCAATCAGCCCCAGCATTTT,CASRMTGAYSNQPQHF
TRBV27,.,TRBJ2-4,.,TGTGCCAGCAGTTTCCGGGACACCTTCTACGGGCAGTACTTC,CASSFRDTFYGQYF
TRBV3-1,.,TRBJ1-6,.,TGTGCCAGCAGCCCTAGGACAGCCAATTCACCCCTCCACTTT,CASSPRTANSPLHF
TRBV5-1,.,TRBJ1-4,.,TGCGCCAGCAGCTTGGAAGGGGGTTTTGCAATCGGTGCAACTAATGAAAAACTGTTTTTT,CASSLEGGFAIGATNEKLFF